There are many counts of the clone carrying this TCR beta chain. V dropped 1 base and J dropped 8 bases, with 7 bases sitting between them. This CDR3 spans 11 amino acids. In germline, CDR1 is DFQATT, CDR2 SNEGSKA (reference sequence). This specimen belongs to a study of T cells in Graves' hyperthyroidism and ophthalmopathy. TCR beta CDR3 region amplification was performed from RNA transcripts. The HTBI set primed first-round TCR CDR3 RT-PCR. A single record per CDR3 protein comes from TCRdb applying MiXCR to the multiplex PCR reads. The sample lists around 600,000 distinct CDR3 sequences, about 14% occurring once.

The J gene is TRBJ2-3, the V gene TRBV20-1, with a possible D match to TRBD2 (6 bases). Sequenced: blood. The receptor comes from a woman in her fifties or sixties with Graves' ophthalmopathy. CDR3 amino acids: CSARVRGTQYF. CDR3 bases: TGCAGTGCTAGAGTGCGGGGTACGCAGTATTTT.